The rows below give T cell receptor beta chains drawn from one sample of a study of T-cell memory formation after mild COVID-19. TCRdb independently ran MiXCR on the 5' RACE reads; one entry per CDR3 protein. This table holds 350,000 to 450,000 distinct CDR3 sequences, more than 20% found once. Sequences were obtained from PBMCs or a T cell subset sorted from them (not recorded which). These receptors were obtained from an adult woman who had mild COVID-19 (a few samples of this study predate the infection). Cell type and time point are not known. Both conserved end residues are part of each CDR3. D genes are given only for firm matches. Only part of the rows carry a size: once, few, many, or a class if the clone is expanded.

>-|-|TRBV19|TRBJ1-1
CASRWGHNTEAFF
TGTGCCAGTAGATGGGGACACAACACTGAAGCTTTCTTT
>-|-|TRBV18|TRBJ2-3
CASSPVRSADTQYF
TGTGCCAGCTCACCAGTAAGGAGCGCAGATACGCAGTATTTT
>-|-|TRBV7-6|TRBJ2-7
CASSPYAAYEQYF
TGTGCCAGCAGCCCATACGCTGCCTACGAGCAGTACTTC
>few|TRBD1|TRBV6-5|TRBJ2-7
CASSYSRTGHYEQYF
TGTGCCAGCAGTTACTCGCGGACAGGCCACTACGAGCAGTACTTC
>-|TRBD2|TRBV2|TRBJ2-7
CASTQPGEGYEQYF
TGTGCCAGCACCCAGCCGGGGGAGGGCTACGAGCAGTACTTC
>few|-|TRBV5-1|TRBJ1-5
CASTLGRTDHLNQPQHF
TGCGCCAGCACCCTCGGAAGGACAGATCATCTCAATCAGCCCCAGCATTTT
>-|-|TRBV5-6|TRBJ2-7
CASSLVSEVRYEQYF
TGTGCCAGCAGCTTGGTGAGCGAAGTAAGATACGAGCAGTACTTC
>few|-|TRBV12-3/TRBV12-4|TRBJ1-4
CASSLYGTSTNEKLFF
TGTGCCAGCAGTTTATATGGGACATCAACTAATGAAAAACTGTTTTTT
>-|-|TRBV14|TRBJ2-7
CASSQFADTYEQYF
TGTGCCAGCAGCCAATTTGCGGACACCTACGAGCAGTACTTC
>-|-|TRBV15|TRBJ1-2
CATSRDRGPYYGYTF
TGTGCCACCAGCAGAGATCGGGGGCCTTACTATGGCTACACCTTC
>-|TRBD1|TRBV12-3/TRBV12-4|TRBJ1-1
CASRRQGLTEAFF
TGTGCCAGCAGGAGACAGGGGTTGACTGAAGCTTTCTTT
>-|-|TRBV6-1|TRBJ1-5
CASRETGNQPQHF
TGTGCCAGCAGGGAGACAGGCAATCAGCCCCAGCATTTT
>-|TRBD2|TRBV15|TRBJ2-7
CATSGSGGIYEQYF
TGTGCCACCAGTGGAAGCGGGGGGATCTACGAGCAGTACTTC
>few|-|TRBV7-2|TRBJ2-7
CASSALASYEQYF
TGTGCCAGCAGCGCACTAGCCTCCTACGAGCAGTACTTC
>few|TRBD1|TRBV7-9|TRBJ2-5
CASSLGTGGTETQYF
TGTGCCAGCAGCTTGGGGACAGGGGGTACGGAGACCCAGTACTTC
>-|TRBD1|TRBV12-3/TRBV12-4|TRBJ1-5
CASSLAGTGRTNQPQHF
TGTGCCAGCAGTTTAGCCGGGACAGGGAGGACCAATCAGCCCCAGCATTTT
>-|TRBD2|TRBV24-1|TRBJ2-5
CATSDPRGGGQETQYF
TGTGCCACCAGTGATCCTCGGGGGGGAGGACAAGAGACCCAGTACTTC
>few|-|TRBV6-9|TRBJ2-7
CASSWGPSDEQYF
TGTGCCAGCAGTTGGGGGCCAAGCGACGAGCAGTACTTC
>-|-|TRBV6-5|TRBJ1-1
CASSITRVTEAFF
TGTGCCAGCAGTATCACCAGGGTTACTGAAGCTTTCTTT
>few|TRBD2|TRBV5-1|TRBJ2-2
CASSSRTSGITGELFF
TGCGCCAGCAGCAGCAGGACTAGCGGGATCACCGGGGAGCTGTTTTTT
>few|-|TRBV20-1|TRBJ2-1
CSARSSAESYNEQFF
TGCAGTGCTAGATCGAGCGCCGAATCCTACAATGAGCAGTTCTTC
>few|TRBD2|TRBV20-1|TRBJ2-1
CSAVWTSGSRVNEQFF
TGCAGTGCTGTATGGACTAGCGGGAGTCGGGTCAATGAGCAGTTCTTC
>-|TRBD1|TRBV24-1|TRBJ1-2
CATRDRVYGYTF
TGTGCCACCAGGGACAGGGTCTATGGCTACACCTTC
>-|-|TRBV24-1|TRBJ2-5
CATSDHTRYQETQYF
TGTGCCACCAGTGATCACACACGGTACCAAGAGACCCAGTACTTC
>-|-|TRBV5-1|TRBJ2-5
CASSRPPLEETQYF
TGCGCCAGCAGTCGCCCTCCTCTCGAAGAGACCCAGTACTTC
>few|TRBD2|TRBV5-1|TRBJ2-1
CASSTRLAFDEQFF
TGCGCCAGCAGCACTCGACTAGCTTTCGATGAGCAGTTCTTC
>few|TRBD1|TRBV14|TRBJ1-1
CASSRQGKNTEAFF
TGTGCCAGCAGCCGACAGGGTAAGAACACTGAAGCTTTCTTT
>-|TRBD1|TRBV5-1|TRBJ1-1
CASSAGQPNTEAFF
TGCGCCAGCAGCGCGGGACAGCCGAACACTGAAGCTTTCTTT
>-|-|TRBV4-3|TRBJ2-3
CASSPRRGTDTQYF
TGCGCCAGCAGCCCGCGTAGGGGCACAGATACGCAGTATTTT
>few|-|TRBV7-9|TRBJ2-3
CASSFKDGADTQYF
TGTGCCAGCAGCTTCAAGGATGGTGCAGATACGCAGTATTTT
>few|TRBD2|TRBV7-6|TRBJ2-7
CASSLGRSGSSYEQYF
TGTGCCAGCAGCTTAGGCCGAAGCGGGAGCTCCTACGAGCAGTACTTC
>-|-|TRBV7-2|TRBJ1-1
CASSQGTVIEAFF
TGTGCCAGCAGCCAAGGGACGGTCATTGAAGCTTTCTTT
>few|-|TRBV5-1|TRBJ2-5
CASRYLFRGEETQYF
TGCGCCAGCAGATACCTATTTAGAGGGGAAGAGACCCAGTACTTC
>few|-|TRBV29-1|TRBJ2-3
CSVYGSTDTQYF
TGCAGCGTCTACGGGAGCACAGATACGCAGTATTTT
>few|-|TRBV6-4|TRBJ2-2
CASSDSRAGATGELFF
TGTGCCAGCAGTGACTCCAGGGCGGGGGCCACCGGGGAGCTGTTTTTT
>-|TRBD1|TRBV4-2|TRBJ1-1
CASSREQGAQTEAFF
TGTGCCAGCAGCCGGGAACAGGGGGCGCAAACTGAAGCTTTCTTT
>-|-|TRBV12-3/TRBV12-4|TRBJ1-1
CASSFDSEAFF
TGTGCCAGCAGTTTCGACAGTGAAGCTTTCTTT
>-|-|TRBV5-1|TRBJ2-7
CASSLPSASYEQYF
TGCGCCAGCAGCTTGCCTAGCGCCTCCTACGAGCAGTACTTC
>-|-|TRBV12-3/TRBV12-4|TRBJ1-1
CASRPHREGAFF
TGTGCCAGCAGACCTCACAGGGAGGGGGCTTTCTTT
>-|-|TRBV30|TRBJ2-7
CASNAEGPEQYF
TGTGCCTCGAATGCGGAGGGACCCGAGCAGTACTTC
>-|-|TRBV5-8|TRBJ1-5
CASSLEPDNQPQHF
TGTGCCAGCAGCTTGGAACCAGACAATCAGCCCCAGCATTTT
>few|TRBD1|TRBV7-9|TRBJ2-7
CASSGTGWSEQYF
TGTGCCAGCAGCGGGACAGGGTGGTCCGAGCAGTACTTC
>once|-|TRBV9|TRBJ2-5
CASSVGWAQETQYF
TGTGCCAGCAGCGTAGGTTGGGCTCAAGAGACCCAGTACTTC
>many|TRBD2|TRBV19|TRBJ2-2
CASSLTSGRAGELFF
TGTGCCAGTAGTTTGACTAGCGGGAGGGCCGGGGAGCTGTTTTTT
>few|-|TRBV18|TRBJ2-1
CASSPPKTGRNNEQFF
TGTGCCAGCTCACCACCCAAGACAGGGAGGAACAATGAGCAGTTCTTC
>-|-|TRBV10-3|TRBJ2-2
CAISENTGELFF
TGTGCCATCAGTGAGAACACCGGGGAGCTGTTTTTT
>-|-|TRBV11-2|TRBJ2-5
CASSLGVRGETQYF
TGTGCCAGCAGCTTAGGGGTGCGGGGAGAGACCCAGTACTTC
>-|TRBD1|TRBV4-1|TRBJ1-2
CASSQDPAGGNYGYTF
TGCGCCAGCAGCCAAGATCCAGCAGGGGGCAACTATGGCTACACCTTC
>few|-|TRBV5-6|TRBJ2-7
CASSWTVSYEQYF
TGTGCCAGCAGCTGGACAGTCTCCTACGAGCAGTACTTC
>once|TRBD2|TRBV7-8|TRBJ2-1
CASSLALVTASGLAGLNEQFF
TGTGCCAGCAGCTTAGCATTGGTGACAGCCTCCGGGCTAGCGGGATTGAATGAGCAGTTCTTC
>-|-|TRBV7-6|TRBJ2-3
CASSLGLDFTDTQYF
TGTGCCAGCAGCTTAGGGCTGGATTTCACAGATACGCAGTATTTT
>-|TRBD1|TRBV7-8|TRBJ2-7
CASSLSQGVPYEQYF
TGTGCCAGCAGCTTATCACAGGGGGTCCCCTACGAGCAGTACTTC
>-|TRBD1|TRBV5-1|TRBJ2-5
CASSRTGDPQETQYF
TGCGCCAGCAGCCGAACAGGGGACCCACAAGAGACCCAGTACTTC
>-|-|TRBV6-6|TRBJ2-7
CASSYSTLGSYEQYF
TGTGCCAGCAGTTACTCGACACTCGGCTCCTACGAGCAGTACTTC
>few|-|TRBV4-1|TRBJ2-3
CASSQDLQIGVKRQYF
TGCGCCAGCAGCCAAGATCTCCAGATTGGAGTCAAGAGGCAGTATTTT
>few|-|TRBV27|TRBJ2-1
CASSVIAEYGSYNEQFF
TGTGCCAGCAGTGTCATAGCAGAATACGGCTCCTACAATGAGCAGTTCTTC
>-|-|TRBV29-1|TRBJ2-5
CSVGHRASRETQYF
TGCAGCGTTGGTCACAGGGCCAGTAGGGAGACCCAGTACTTC